The entry that follows covers one T cell receptor (beta chain) sequence. Documented time point: pretreatment peripheral blood. Per patient, between 1 and 8 samples were collected at pretreatment and on-treatment time points. The data were obtained in a study of PD-L1 blockade in urothelial cancer. Overall study: Male sex and bladder-origin urothelial cancer characterized about 85% of the 29 patients.

This CDR3 comprises 15 residues. Trimming at V came to 3 bases and at J to 4 bases, leaving 7 bases not matched to a gene. The germline V gene has CDR1 LNHDA and CDR2 SQIVND (reference sequence). Every PCR was spiked with synthetic TCR analog templates. Only in-frame clones appear in the TCRdb table, and some are missing; sequencing was by immunoSEQ multiplex PCR. The data hold roughly 95,000 clones, with about nine tenths observed a single time. The V and J genes are TRBV19 and TRBJ1-1, with 8 nucleotides matching TRBD1. The TCR was taken from a man aged 55-75 years with urothelial cancer. Material: PBMCs, obtained around atezolizumab (anti-PD-L1) treatment. CDR3 sequence reads: CASSIVSGGTTEAFF. The CDR3 bases are TGTGCCAGTAGTATTGTATCAGGGGGCACCACTGAAGCTTTCTTT.